A selection of T cell receptor beta chains follows, all from one sample in a study of T cell responses to AZD1222 COVID-19 vaccine. The data were produced by immunoSEQ multiplex PCR, yet TCRdb's version contains in-frame clones alone and is incomplete. The sample records over 85,000 clones, 65% to 85% being singletons. Specimen: peripheral blood, collected 28 days after the second AZD1222 dose. The receptor source for this set is an adult who received the AZD1222 COVID-19 vaccine. CDR3s include the opening cysteine and the closing phenylalanine or tryptophan.

j_call v_call cdr3_aa
TRBJ1-1 TRBV9 CASTRIGTPEAFF
TRBJ1-2 TRBV6-5 CASSSSVGYTF
TRBJ2-3 TRBV21-1 CASSKNTGGPSDTQYF
TRBJ2-6 TRBV5-1 CASSTLAGALSGANVLTF
TRBJ2-1 TRBV19 CASSIGLLDEQFF
TRBJ2-1 TRBV7-9 CASSLGQGLGNEQFF
TRBJ1-2 TRBV6-5 CASRPTERTYGYTF
TRBJ2-7 TRBV6-5 CASSSSGDEQYF
TRBJ1-1 TRBV5-1 CASSLGHGGASTEAFF
TRBJ2-3 TRBV27 CASSFYSGRDDTQYF
TRBJ1-5 TRBV6-5 CASSSASISNQPQHF
TRBJ1-2 TRBV7-3 CASSSGQGVGYTF
TRBJ1-2 TRBV19 CASRHPTANYGYTF
TRBJ1-2 TRBV7-2 CASSLAVRNGGYTF
TRBJ2-3 TRBV5-1 CASSAGATSTDTQYF
TRBJ1-2 TRBV5-4 CASSLDTTSYYGYTF
TRBJ1-2 TRBV27 CASRRTGGNYGYTF
TRBJ1-2 TRBV7-9 CASSRDINYGYTF
TRBJ2-7 TRBV6-5 CASRLAGSSYEQYF
TRBJ2-3 TRBV19 CASSADTQYF
TRBJ2-7 TRBV3-1/TRBV3-2 CASSQPAGAQYEQYF
TRBJ2-3 TRBV3-1/TRBV3-2 CASSQDPSRDTQYF
TRBJ2-7 TRBV5-8 CASSLWGQRAQYEQYF
TRBJ2-7 TRBV10-3 CATEKQDSYEQYF
TRBJ2-7 TRBV2 CASSGLGYEQYF
TRBJ2-1 TRBV10-3 CAISSRGGAAARDEQFF
TRBJ2-2 TRBV7-9 CASSSELNTGELFF
TRBJ1-1 TRBV18 CASSPLDGRTEAFF
TRBJ2-2 TRBV6-5 CASSSIAGSGELFF
TRBJ1-1 TRBV9 CASSVDSSVNTEAFF
TRBJ2-7 TRBV10-3 CASEGQDSYEQYF
TRBJ1-1 TRBV6-5 CASRPRQGYTEAFF
TRBJ2-1 TRBV7-2 CASSSRSTRQGSYNEQFF
TRBJ2-7 TRBV7-2 CASSFSSPRKGSYEQYF
TRBJ2-1 TRBV5-1 CASSLGATYNEQFF
TRBJ2-1 TRBV10-3 CATRDSLYNEQFF
TRBJ1-1 TRBV18 CASSAGFDTEAFF
TRBJ2-7 TRBV7-2 CASSLDSFSYEQYF
TRBJ2-3 TRBV27 CASRLYGLAGAPATQYF
TRBJ2-1 TRBV9 CASSVAPLAETPYNEQFF
TRBJ1-3 TRBV5-5 CASSLRGENTIYF
TRBJ2-7 TRBV28 CASSSQGAGYEQYF
TRBJ2-2 TRBV30 CAWSDPGGHRTSGRTGELFF
TRBJ1-4 TRBV18 CASSPNRDSKEKLFF
TRBJ1-4 TRBV6-5 CASSNTGSLNEKLFF
TRBJ2-7 TRBV18 CASSPGLATYEQYF
TRBJ1-2 TRBV11-2 CASSRAGANYGYTF
TRBJ2-3 TRBV6-5 CASTELAGGPDTQYF
TRBJ1-6 TRBV10-3 CAISGPPGSPLHF
TRBJ2-5 TRBV6-1 CASSEGPGPWETQYF